The following is a TCR beta chain sequence with its context. Its antigen specificity is not known. No per-base quality is available; no much larger clone lies one base away. CDR1 and CDR2, per the germline V gene (reference sequence), are LGHDT and YNNKEL. V gives up 4 bases and J gives up 10 bases, and the segment between their germline ends measures 17 bases. From cysteine to phenylalanine, the CDR3 is 15 amino acids long. Only the CDR3 DNA stays, 45 bases, in frame from base 1. The immunoSEQ Assay, a bias-controlled multiplex PCR, was used to amplify TCRbeta CDR3 regions from genomic DNA. Per the source publication's procedure: The number of nucleated cells in each sample was estimated from the amplification of reference gene primers within the assay. To quantify the absolute abundance of each unique TCRbeta CDR3 rearrangement, sequence reads were collapsed and filtered. For each sample, productive Simpson clonality was calculated as the square root of Simpson's diversity index across productive rearrangements. Here the immuneACCESS table is served through TCRdb, limited to in-frame sequences with V and J called. Missing clones are a known gap in these copies; in checked studies unresolved V genes cover under half, and the rest lacks a known reason. That table is the source of V, J and clone size, and D and trimming were worked out from the DNA. The sample table records approximately 54,000 clones; roughly 81% of these occur just once. 5% to 6.5% of the sample comes from the top ten.

The collaborating institutions used their own protocols to collect whole blood in K2EDTA tubes. For TCRbeta analysis, collaborators shipped samples in one of three forms: frozen whole blood, isolated PBMCs, or DNA extracted from either of those sample types. The sample belongs to a study of blood T cell repertoires in COVID-19 (dated by TCRdb to between 2020 and 2021). About the full investigation: Collaborator samples came from the United States, Italy and Spain and covered acute and convalescent phases of COVID-19. The material from the prospective study consisted of cDNA or gDNA derived from T cells, B-cell-depleted T cells, or PBMCs. The dataset comprised deeply sampled blood TCRbeta repertoires from subjects exposed to, actively infected with, or recovered from COVID-19. A freely available public database, intended as a resource for researchers studying the immune response to SARS-CoV-2, is where the repertoires were released. The samples were drawn from two sources: the first 160 participants of the ongoing ImmuneRACE study, and fewer than 1,500 subjects contributed by 6 global collaborators. Sample metadata almost always included a de-identified subject ID, COVID-19 status, age in years and sex. Where HLA class I and class II types were available, the types were taken from metadata supplied by the sample provider, not from assay-based typing.

Points the paper makes about the study in general: The quantity of clinical and demographic metadata differed by source and by participant and was supplied without curation.

The receptor was derived from a woman in her sixties with acute or convalescent COVID-19. Recombination linked TRBV3-1 (or the pseudogene TRBV3-2) to TRBJ1-6, and the D gene may be TRBD1, 6 bases matching. Sample: peripheral blood. In nucleotide form, the sequence is TGTGCCAGCAGCCCGGGACACCCAAGGGACTCACCCCTCCACTTT. The resulting protein is CASSPGHPRDSPLHF.